The rows below give T cell receptor beta chains drawn from one sample of a study of CD8+ T cells in alopecia areata. Clones were sequenced by immunoSEQ multiplex PCR, and TCRdb holds only the in-frame ones, with some missing. This table holds about 34,000 clones, around three fifths found once. The sample comprised NKG2D-high CD8+ T cells sorted from blood. The receptors come from a human donor with alopecia areata. Each CDR3 is given with its conserved first and last residue. Each record gives: clone size, V gene, J gene, D gene, CDR3 DNA, CDR3 protein. A D gene is named only where the DNA matches it firmly. Clone sizes are given selectively: once, few, many, or a class where the clone is expanded.

clone size: .; V gene: TRBV7-2; J gene: TRBJ2-3; D gene: TRBD2; CDR3 DNA: TGTGCCAGCAGCTACGGACTAGCGGGAGGTGGGCTAGCAGATACGCAGTATTTT; CDR3 protein: CASSYGLAGGGLADTQYF
clone size: .; V gene: TRBV4-1; J gene: TRBJ2-1; D gene: .; CDR3 DNA: TGCGCCAGCAGCCAAGAAGCCAACTACAATGAGCAGTTCTTC; CDR3 protein: CASSQEANYNEQFF
clone size: .; V gene: TRBV7-9; J gene: TRBJ1-2; D gene: .; CDR3 DNA: TGTGCCAGCAGCCGGATGTGGGGCTACACCTTC; CDR3 protein: CASSRMWGYTF
clone size: .; V gene: TRBV11-3; J gene: TRBJ2-2; D gene: .; CDR3 DNA: TGTGCCAGCAGCTGGGGACTCTCCGGTTTGGCCGGGGAGCTGTTTTTT; CDR3 protein: CASSWGLSGLAGELFF
clone size: .; V gene: TRBV19; J gene: TRBJ1-2; D gene: .; CDR3 DNA: TGTGCCAGTAGTATTTTGGCAGGCCACCACTATGGCTACACCTTC; CDR3 protein: CASSILAGHHYGYTF
clone size: .; V gene: TRBV4-3; J gene: TRBJ2-1; D gene: TRBD2; CDR3 DNA: TGCGCCAGCAGCCAAACAAGCGGGACTCGCGATGAGCAGTTCTTC; CDR3 protein: CASSQTSGTRDEQFF
clone size: .; V gene: TRBV4-3; J gene: TRBJ2-1; D gene: .; CDR3 DNA: TGCGCCAGCAGCCAAGATGCAGTTGGCTCCTACAATGAGCAGTTCTTC; CDR3 protein: CASSQDAVGSYNEQFF
clone size: .; V gene: TRBV5-1; J gene: TRBJ1-5; D gene: .; CDR3 DNA: TGCGCCAGCCCCCACCCGAATCAGCCCCAGCATTTT; CDR3 protein: CASPHPNQPQHF
clone size: .; V gene: TRBV7-9; J gene: TRBJ2-1; D gene: .; CDR3 DNA: TGTGCCAGCACCCGAGGGGGTATGGATGAGCAGTTCTTC; CDR3 protein: CASTRGGMDEQFF
clone size: few; V gene: TRBV29-1; J gene: TRBJ2-1; D gene: TRBD1; CDR3 DNA: TGCAGCGTCCCGACAGGGGGCCACTCCTACAATGAGCAGTTCTTC; CDR3 protein: CSVPTGGHSYNEQFF
clone size: .; V gene: TRBV7-6; J gene: TRBJ2-7; D gene: .; CDR3 DNA: TGTGCCAGCAGCCGGGACAAGTCCTACGAGCAGTACTTC; CDR3 protein: CASSRDKSYEQYF
clone size: .; V gene: TRBV6-1; J gene: TRBJ2-2; D gene: .; CDR3 DNA: TGTGCCAGCACCACCGGGGCCGCACCCGGGGAGCTGTTTTTT; CDR3 protein: CASTTGAAPGELFF
clone size: .; V gene: TRBV6-5; J gene: TRBJ2-7; D gene: .; CDR3 DNA: TGTGCCAGCAGTCCGTCATTACTCTACGAGCAGTACTTC; CDR3 protein: CASSPSLLYEQYF
clone size: few; V gene: TRBV9; J gene: TRBJ2-5; D gene: .; CDR3 DNA: TGTGCCAGCAGCGTACACGGGACGGGCATGGAGACCCAGTACTTC; CDR3 protein: CASSVHGTGMETQYF
clone size: .; V gene: TRBV7-9; J gene: TRBJ2-1; D gene: .; CDR3 DNA: TGTGCCAGCAGCCCCGTGTGGAATGAGCAGTTCTTC; CDR3 protein: CASSPVWNEQFF
clone size: .; V gene: TRBV7-9; J gene: TRBJ2-5; D gene: .; CDR3 DNA: TGTGCCAGCAGCCCTCAAGCTCGGGGTGCCGAGACCCAGTACTTC; CDR3 protein: CASSPQARGAETQYF
clone size: .; V gene: TRBV29-1; J gene: TRBJ2-1; D gene: .; CDR3 DNA: TGCAGCGTCAATCTTTCGGGGTTAGGTGAGCAGTTCTTC; CDR3 protein: CSVNLSGLGEQFF
clone size: .; V gene: TRBV7-9; J gene: TRBJ2-3; D gene: TRBD1; CDR3 DNA: TGTGCCAGCAGCTTATGGGACAGGGTCACAGATACGCAGTATTTT; CDR3 protein: CASSLWDRVTDTQYF
clone size: few; V gene: TRBV7-9; J gene: TRBJ2-3; D gene: TRBD2; CDR3 DNA: TGTGCCAGCAGCCCCAGCGGGAGAGGGGGTGATACGCAGTATTTT; CDR3 protein: CASSPSGRGGDTQYF
clone size: .; V gene: TRBV7-2; J gene: TRBJ1-5; D gene: .; CDR3 DNA: TGTGCCAGCAGCTTAGACCTACTGCCCCAGCATTTT; CDR3 protein: CASSLDLLPQHF
clone size: .; V gene: TRBV29-1; J gene: TRBJ2-1; D gene: .; CDR3 DNA: TGCAGCGTTGTGACCCCCTGGGGCAATGAGCAGTTCTTC; CDR3 protein: CSVVTPWGNEQFF
clone size: few; V gene: TRBV4-3; J gene: TRBJ2-7; D gene: TRBD2; CDR3 DNA: TGCGCCAGCAGCCTTGGGACTAGCGGGGTCTACGAGCAGTACTTC; CDR3 protein: CASSLGTSGVYEQYF
clone size: few; V gene: TRBV7-8; J gene: TRBJ2-5; D gene: .; CDR3 DNA: TGTGCCAGCAGCTTATGGTTGGGCGAGACCCAGTACTTC; CDR3 protein: CASSLWLGETQYF
clone size: .; V gene: TRBV7-9; J gene: TRBJ2-5; D gene: .; CDR3 DNA: TGTGCCAGCAGCCCTAGCAGCCAAGAGACCCAGTACTTC; CDR3 protein: CASSPSSQETQYF
clone size: .; V gene: TRBV7-9; J gene: TRBJ1-5; D gene: TRBD1; CDR3 DNA: TGTGCCAGCAGCTCACAGGGGAATCAGCCCCAGCATTTT; CDR3 protein: CASSSQGNQPQHF
clone size: .; V gene: TRBV11-3; J gene: TRBJ2-1; D gene: .; CDR3 DNA: TGTGCCAGCAGCTTAACCCGTGAGGGGGGCTACAATGAGCAGTTCTTC; CDR3 protein: CASSLTREGGYNEQFF
clone size: few; V gene: TRBV28; J gene: TRBJ2-7; D gene: .; CDR3 DNA: TGTGCCAGCAGACAGGTGGCGGGGTACGAGCAGTACTTC; CDR3 protein: CASRQVAGYEQYF
clone size: .; V gene: TRBV11-1; J gene: TRBJ2-7; D gene: TRBD1; CDR3 DNA: TGTGCCAGCAGACTAGGGACAGGCGTCGGCGAGCAGTACTTC; CDR3 protein: CASRLGTGVGEQYF
clone size: .; V gene: TRBV7-3; J gene: TRBJ1-1; D gene: .; CDR3 DNA: TGTGCCAGCAGCTTCGGGGGGAACACTGAAGCTTTCTTT; CDR3 protein: CASSFGGNTEAFF
clone size: .; V gene: TRBV27; J gene: TRBJ1-4; D gene: .; CDR3 DNA: TGTGCCAGCAGTACAAGGGGGATACGGGAAAAACTGTTTTTT; CDR3 protein: CASSTRGIREKLFF
clone size: .; V gene: TRBV29-1; J gene: TRBJ1-2; D gene: .; CDR3 DNA: TGCAGCGGTGACAGGCGCTATGGCTACACCTTC; CDR3 protein: CSGDRRYGYTF
clone size: few; V gene: TRBV29-1; J gene: TRBJ2-1; D gene: TRBD2; CDR3 DNA: TGCAGCGTTCATAGGCTAGCGGGAGGGAATGAGCAGTTCTTC; CDR3 protein: CSVHRLAGGNEQFF
clone size: few; V gene: TRBV13; J gene: TRBJ2-5; D gene: TRBD2; CDR3 DNA: TGTGCCAGCAGTGAGGCTAGCGGGAGTCTCGAGACCCAGTACTTC; CDR3 protein: CASSEASGSLETQYF
clone size: few; V gene: TRBV27; J gene: TRBJ1-1; D gene: .; CDR3 DNA: TGTGCCAGCAGCCCGGGACCTAACATTGAAGCTTTCTTT; CDR3 protein: CASSPGPNIEAFF
clone size: .; V gene: TRBV6-6; J gene: TRBJ1-6; D gene: .; CDR3 DNA: TGTGCCAGCAGTTACCCCCCGAGCCACTTT; CDR3 protein: CASSYPPSHF
clone size: .; V gene: TRBV30; J gene: TRBJ2-3; D gene: .; CDR3 DNA: TGTGCCTGGAGGCAGCCCCCGTATGTTGGAGATACGCAGTATTTT; CDR3 protein: CAWRQPPYVGDTQYF
clone size: .; V gene: TRBV6-5; J gene: TRBJ2-5; D gene: .; CDR3 DNA: TGTGCCAGCAGTTTCGACCAAGGGACATTTCAAGAGACCCAGTACTTC; CDR3 protein: CASSFDQGTFQETQYF
clone size: .; V gene: TRBV28; J gene: TRBJ1-2; D gene: .; CDR3 DNA: TGTGCCAGCAGTTTAGATGGAAGGGGCTACACCTTC; CDR3 protein: CASSLDGRGYTF
clone size: .; V gene: TRBV7-9; J gene: TRBJ1-1; D gene: .; CDR3 DNA: TGTGCCAGCAGCCCAAAAACCCGGGGTAGTGACACTGAAGCTTTCTTT; CDR3 protein: CASSPKTRGSDTEAFF
clone size: .; V gene: TRBV30; J gene: TRBJ2-2; D gene: .; CDR3 DNA: TGTGCCTGGGCTCCGATCATGGGGGGAACCGGGGAGCTGTTTTTT; CDR3 protein: CAWAPIMGGTGELFF
clone size: once; V gene: TRBV4-3; J gene: TRBJ1-2; D gene: .; CDR3 DNA: TGCGCCAGCAGCCACCTGGGGAACTATGGCTACACCTTC; CDR3 protein: CASSHLGNYGYTF
clone size: .; V gene: TRBV19; J gene: TRBJ1-1; D gene: .; CDR3 DNA: TGTGCCAGTAGTATAGTGGCGGGGTTATTAAACACTGAAGCTTTCTTT; CDR3 protein: CASSIVAGLLNTEAFF
clone size: .; V gene: TRBV5-4; J gene: TRBJ2-2; D gene: .; CDR3 DNA: TGTGCCAGCAGCTTGGGGGACAACCCAGGGCTGTTTTTT; CDR3 protein: CASSLGDNPGLFF
clone size: .; V gene: TRBV5-1; J gene: TRBJ1-5; D gene: .; CDR3 DNA: TGCGCCAGCAGCAACCGGTCAGGAAAGCCCCAGCATTTT; CDR3 protein: CASSNRSGKPQHF
clone size: once; V gene: TRBV4-1; J gene: TRBJ1-2; D gene: .; CDR3 DNA: TGCGCCAGCAGCCAGCTACAGGGATTGAGAAATGGCTACACCTTC; CDR3 protein: CASSQLQGLRNGYTF
clone size: once; V gene: TRBV29-1; J gene: TRBJ2-5; D gene: TRBD1; CDR3 DNA: TGCAGCGTTAAAACCCGGGACAGGGGGCACGAGACCCAGTACTTC; CDR3 protein: CSVKTRDRGHETQYF
clone size: .; V gene: TRBV29-1; J gene: TRBJ2-7; D gene: TRBD2; CDR3 DNA: TGCAGCGTTTCCGGGGTAGCGGGGTTAATCTCCTACGAGCAGTACTTC; CDR3 protein: CSVSGVAGLISYEQYF
clone size: few; V gene: TRBV29-1; J gene: TRBJ2-7; D gene: .; CDR3 DNA: TGCAGCGTTTTGGAGTCGGCCTACGAGCAGTACTTC; CDR3 protein: CSVLESAYEQYF
clone size: medium-sized; V gene: TRBV13; J gene: TRBJ2-7; D gene: TRBD2; CDR3 DNA: TGTGCCAGCAGCCAGGGGACTAGTAGCGAGCAGTACTTC; CDR3 protein: CASSQGTSSEQYF
clone size: .; V gene: TRBV5-1; J gene: TRBJ2-1; D gene: TRBD1; CDR3 DNA: TGCGCCAGCAGCTGGCCAAACCCGACAGGGAGAGGCTACAATGAGCAGTTCTTC; CDR3 protein: CASSWPNPTGRGYNEQFF
clone size: .; V gene: TRBV4-3; J gene: TRBJ1-4; D gene: .; CDR3 DNA: TGCGCCAGCAGCCAAGATCCGGGGGCGGATCAAGAAAAACTGTTTTTT; CDR3 protein: CASSQDPGADQEKLFF
clone size: few; V gene: TRBV25-1; J gene: TRBJ2-7; D gene: .; CDR3 DNA: TGTGCCAGCGGGAACTACGAGCAGTACTTC; CDR3 protein: CASGNYEQYF
clone size: .; V gene: TRBV5-6; J gene: TRBJ1-2; D gene: .; CDR3 DNA: TGTGCCAGCAACCGGGACCGCCGCCATAATGGCTACACCTTC; CDR3 protein: CASNRDRRHNGYTF
clone size: .; V gene: TRBV28; J gene: TRBJ1-1; D gene: .; CDR3 DNA: TGTGCCAGCAGTTTATGGGCGCGGCGATTGAACACTGAAGCTTTCTTT; CDR3 protein: CASSLWARRLNTEAFF
clone size: .; V gene: TRBV27; J gene: TRBJ2-5; D gene: .; CDR3 DNA: TGTGCCAGCAGCCTAGGGAGCTCCAGGGAGACCCAGTACTTC; CDR3 protein: CASSLGSSRETQYF
clone size: .; V gene: TRBV28; J gene: TRBJ1-2; D gene: .; CDR3 DNA: TGTGCCAGCACTCCAGGGCATGCGAACTATGGCTACACCTTC; CDR3 protein: CASTPGHANYGYTF
clone size: .; V gene: TRBV2; J gene: TRBJ1-1; D gene: .; CDR3 DNA: TGTGCCAGCCCTACGGGCAGGTCAGCTTTCTTT; CDR3 protein: CASPTGRSAFF
clone size: .; V gene: TRBV19; J gene: TRBJ2-1; D gene: TRBD1; CDR3 DNA: TGTGCCAGTGGGGACAGTAACTTCAATGAGCAGTTCTTC; CDR3 protein: CASGDSNFNEQFF
clone size: .; V gene: TRBV7-8; J gene: TRBJ2-3; D gene: TRBD1; CDR3 DNA: TGTGCCAGCAGCTTTCCGGGACAGGGGGGAACAGATACGCAGTATTTT; CDR3 protein: CASSFPGQGGTDTQYF
clone size: .; V gene: TRBV11-3; J gene: TRBJ1-1; D gene: .; CDR3 DNA: TGTGCCAGCAGCTTAGAAGCGGGTAACACTGAAGCTTTCTTT; CDR3 protein: CASSLEAGNTEAFF